This T cell receptor (beta chain) emerged from a study of cytomegalovirus exposure and HLA in healthy donors. The V and J ends lost 5 bases and 7 bases respectively, with 14 bases between them. Germline assignment: CDR1 LNHDA and CDR2 SQIVND (reference sequence). The CDR3 contains 13 residues. Note on this clone: The antigen is undetermined.

Healthy bone marrow donors made up the donors. PCR amplification relied on 60 Vbeta primers (plus 13 Jbeta primers). TCRdb keeps only in-frame clones here, not all; method: immunoSEQ multiplex PCR. The data show about 160,000 clones, roughly 70% seen once. Study-wide findings and caveats: Earlier analysis yielded a pattern in which most TCR beta V segments were productive about 90% or about 30% of the time. A later analysis associated 15,000 or so TCR beta sequences with HLA alleles at a 0.05 false discovery rate. Analyses of presence/absence relied on an assumption of roughly uniform sequencing depth across donors.

Material for sequencing was PBMCs. The gene calls are TRBV19 and TRBJ2-5, with D maybe TRBD1 (6 bases). The sequence was obtained from a man aged 35 to 55 in good health and CMV-seropositive. In DNA form, the CDR3 reads TGTGCCAGTAGTGGGGACACCCCTCGGACCCAGTACTTC. Translating gives CASSGDTPRTQYF.